The 7 T cell receptor beta chains below all came from one sample that was sequenced in a study of cytomegalovirus exposure and HLA in healthy donors. The PCR had 60 Vbeta and 13 Jbeta primers. Clones were read by immunoSEQ multiplex PCR, and TCRdb kept only the in-frame ones, dropping some. The sample consists of 75,000 to 100,000 clones, around 72% of them appearing once. Sequencing was carried out using PBMCs. The receptors originated from a man younger than 35 in good health and CMV-seropositive.

CDR3 sequence: CASSEARGLNSPLHF. Written as DNA, the CDR3 is TGTGCCAGCAGTGAAGCGAGGGGACTTAATTCACCCCTCCACTTT. The V and J genes are TRBV6-1 and TRBJ1-6; D perhaps matches TRBD1 (5 bases). The CDR3 is 15 residues long. V was clipped by 0 bases and J by 6 bases, with 9 bases between them. Germline CDR1 reads MNHNS; CDR2 reads SASEGT.

This sequence joins TRBV10-3 and TRBJ2-1; 10 positions agree with TRBD1. Losses at the gene ends were 5 bases for V and 3 bases for J; bases not matched to a gene: 16. Germline CDR1 reads ENHRY; CDR2 reads SYGVKD. There are 19 residues in the CDR3. The CDR3 DNA sequence: TGTGCCATCAGTCCCTCGACCGGGACAGGGGTTTTAGGCTACAATGAGCAGTTCTTC. Translated: CAISPSTGTGVLGYNEQFF.

V is TRBV28 and J is TRBJ1-2; weak D call: TRBD1 (6 bases). The CDR3 length is 14 residues. V was trimmed by 3 bases and J by 8 bases, leaving 16 bases between them. The germline CDR1 and CDR2 sequences are MDHEN and SYDVKM. The CDR3 protein is CASSFSAGVRGYTF. CDR3 coding DNA: TGTGCCAGCAGTTTTTCCGCAGGGGTACGGGGCTACACCTTC.

In this sample, this clone turned up a few times. The CDR3 loop reads CASSPFLGGYEQYF. CDR3 nucleotides: TGTGCCAGCAGCCCCTTCCTGGGAGGGTACGAGCAGTACTTC. V usage is TRBV5-4 and J usage is TRBJ2-7, with TRBD2 identical over 7 bases. CDR3 length equals 14 residues. Trimming took 4 bases from V and 4 from J; bases not matched to a gene: 8. Germline CDR1 reads SGHNT; CDR2 reads YYREEE (reference sequence).

This rearrangement joins TRBV27 to TRBJ2-7; tentatively, D is TRBD2 (6 bases). CDR3 size: 12 residues. Looked up from germline, CDR1 is MNHEY and CDR2 is SMNVEV (reference sequence). The V gene lost 6 bases and the J gene lost 5 bases, with 11 bases spanning the gap. The CDR3 DNA reads as TGTGCCAGCAGGGGATCGGGGGACGAGCAGTACTTC. As protein: CASRGSGDEQYF.

This clone was found once. The chain carries TRBV6-1 and TRBJ1-4, with a tentative D call TRBD1 (6 bases). Germline CDR1 and CDR2: MNHNS and SASEGT. Between the trimmed V and J ends, which lost 10 bases and 4 bases, there was a span of 13 bases. This CDR3 has 13 residues. Written as DNA, the CDR3 is TGTGCCACCCAGACAGGATATAATGAAAAACTGTTTTTT. Its protein is CATQTGYNEKLFF.

The V and J genes are TRBV7-2 and TRBJ2-7; TRBD1 agrees at 9 bases. Losses at the gene ends were 5 bases for V and 4 bases for J; bases not matched to a gene: 9. Germline V gives CDR1 SGHTA, CDR2 FQGNSA. The CDR3 loop spans 15 amino acids. The CDR3: CASSPRPGQGYEQYF. The CDR3 DNA follows: TGTGCCAGCAGCCCAAGGCCGGGACAGGGTTACGAGCAGTACTTC.